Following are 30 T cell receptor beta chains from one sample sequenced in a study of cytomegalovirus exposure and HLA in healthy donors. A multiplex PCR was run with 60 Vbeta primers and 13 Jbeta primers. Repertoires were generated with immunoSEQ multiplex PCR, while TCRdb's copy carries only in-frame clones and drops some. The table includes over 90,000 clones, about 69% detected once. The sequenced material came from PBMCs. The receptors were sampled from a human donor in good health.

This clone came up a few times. The CDR3 here is CASSISSSGDTQYF. CDR3 bases: TGTGCCAGTAGTATCTCCTCTTCTGGCGATACGCAGTATTTT. The J gene is TRBJ2-3, the V gene TRBV19; D is unclear. V dropped 3 bases and J dropped 6 bases, with 13 bases sitting between them. The CDR3 has 14 amino acids. Germline CDR1 LNHDA, CDR2 SQIVND (reference sequence).

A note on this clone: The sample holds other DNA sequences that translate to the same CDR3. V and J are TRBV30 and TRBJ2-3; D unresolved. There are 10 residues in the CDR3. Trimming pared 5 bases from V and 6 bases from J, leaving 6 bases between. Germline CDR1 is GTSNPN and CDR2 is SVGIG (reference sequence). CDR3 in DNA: TGTGCCTGGGGCCTCGATACGCAGTATTTT. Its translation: CAWGLDTQYF. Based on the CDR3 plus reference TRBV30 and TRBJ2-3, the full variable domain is SQTIHQWPATLVQPVGSPLSLECTVEGTSNPNLYWYRQAAGRGLQLLFYSVGIGQISSEVPQNLSASRPQDRQFILSSKKLLLSDSGFYLCAWGLDTQYFGPGTRLTVL.

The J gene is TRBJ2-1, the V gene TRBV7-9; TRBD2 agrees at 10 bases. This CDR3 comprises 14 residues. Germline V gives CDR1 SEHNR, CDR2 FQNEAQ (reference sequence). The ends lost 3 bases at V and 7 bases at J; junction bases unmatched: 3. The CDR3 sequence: CASSLISGRNEQFF. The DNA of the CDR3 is TGTGCCAGCAGCTTGATTAGCGGGAGGAATGAGCAGTTCTTC.

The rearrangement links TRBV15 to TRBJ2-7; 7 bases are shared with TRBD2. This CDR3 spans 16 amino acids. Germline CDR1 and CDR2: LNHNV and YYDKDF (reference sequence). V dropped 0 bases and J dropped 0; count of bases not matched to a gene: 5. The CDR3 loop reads CATSRELWTSSYEQYF. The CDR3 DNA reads TGTGCCACCAGCAGAGAACTTTGGACTAGCTCCTACGAGCAGTACTTC.

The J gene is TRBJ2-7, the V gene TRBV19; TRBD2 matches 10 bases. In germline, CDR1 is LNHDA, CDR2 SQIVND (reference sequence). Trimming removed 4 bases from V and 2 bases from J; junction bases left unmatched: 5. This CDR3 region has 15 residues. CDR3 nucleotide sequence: TGTGCCAGTAGTAGTTCGAGCGGGAGGGCCTACGAGCAGTACTTC. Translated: CASSSSSGRAYEQYF.

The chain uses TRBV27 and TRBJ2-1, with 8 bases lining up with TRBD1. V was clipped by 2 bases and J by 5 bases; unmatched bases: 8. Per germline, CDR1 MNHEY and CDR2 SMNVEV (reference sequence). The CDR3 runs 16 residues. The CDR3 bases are TGTGCCAGCAGTTTACGGTCTGGGACAGGACACAATGAGCAGTTCTTC. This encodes CASSLRSGTGHNEQFF.

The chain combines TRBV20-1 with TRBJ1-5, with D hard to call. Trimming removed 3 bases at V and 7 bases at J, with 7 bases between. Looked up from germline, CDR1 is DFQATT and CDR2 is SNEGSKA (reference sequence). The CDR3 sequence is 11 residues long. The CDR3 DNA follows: TGCAGTGCTAGTGTGGAGCAGCCCCAGCATTTT. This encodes CSASVEQPQHF.

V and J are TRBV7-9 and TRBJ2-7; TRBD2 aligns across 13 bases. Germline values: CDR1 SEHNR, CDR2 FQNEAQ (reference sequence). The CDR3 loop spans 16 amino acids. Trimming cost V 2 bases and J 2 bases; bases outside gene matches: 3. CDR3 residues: CASSLMGLAGTYEQYF. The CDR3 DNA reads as TGTGCCAGCAGCTTAATGGGACTAGCGGGAACCTACGAGCAGTACTTC.

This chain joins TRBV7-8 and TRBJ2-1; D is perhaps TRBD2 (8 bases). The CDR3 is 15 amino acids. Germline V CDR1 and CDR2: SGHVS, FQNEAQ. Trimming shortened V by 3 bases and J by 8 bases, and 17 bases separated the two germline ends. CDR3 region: CASSFRGRRGDEQFF. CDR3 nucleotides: TGTGCCAGCAGCTTCAGGGGGAGGCGGGGGGATGAGCAGTTCTTC.

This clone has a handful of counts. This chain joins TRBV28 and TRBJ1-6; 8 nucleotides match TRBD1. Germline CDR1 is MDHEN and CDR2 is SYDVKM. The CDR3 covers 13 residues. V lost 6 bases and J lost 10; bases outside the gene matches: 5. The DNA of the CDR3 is TGTGCCAGCAGGAAACAGGGGGAATCACCCCTCCACTTT. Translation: CASRKQGESPLHF.

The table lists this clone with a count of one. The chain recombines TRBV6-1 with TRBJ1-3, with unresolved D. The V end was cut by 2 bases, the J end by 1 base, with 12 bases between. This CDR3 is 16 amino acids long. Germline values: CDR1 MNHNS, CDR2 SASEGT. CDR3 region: CASSEQLALSGNTIYF. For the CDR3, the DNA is TGTGCCAGCAGTGAACAGCTAGCACTATCTGGAAACACCATATATTTT.

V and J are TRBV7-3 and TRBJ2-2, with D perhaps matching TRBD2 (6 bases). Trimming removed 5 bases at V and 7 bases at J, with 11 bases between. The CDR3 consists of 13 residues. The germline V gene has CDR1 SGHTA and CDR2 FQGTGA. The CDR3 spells CASSTTAGGELFF. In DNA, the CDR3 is TGTGCCAGCAGCACCACAGCGGGCGGGGAGCTGTTTTTT.

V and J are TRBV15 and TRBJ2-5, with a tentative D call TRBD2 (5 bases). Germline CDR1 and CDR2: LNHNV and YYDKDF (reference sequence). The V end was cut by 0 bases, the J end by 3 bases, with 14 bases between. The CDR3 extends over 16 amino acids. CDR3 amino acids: CATSRDLASAKETQYF. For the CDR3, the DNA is TGTGCCACCAGCAGAGATTTAGCGTCGGCTAAAGAGACCCAGTACTTC.

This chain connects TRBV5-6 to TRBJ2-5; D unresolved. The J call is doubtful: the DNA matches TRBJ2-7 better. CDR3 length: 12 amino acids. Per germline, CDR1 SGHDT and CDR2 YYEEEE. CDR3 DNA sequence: TGTGCCAGCAGCTTGTCTCCCTACGAGCAGTACTTC. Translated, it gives CASSLSPYEQYF.

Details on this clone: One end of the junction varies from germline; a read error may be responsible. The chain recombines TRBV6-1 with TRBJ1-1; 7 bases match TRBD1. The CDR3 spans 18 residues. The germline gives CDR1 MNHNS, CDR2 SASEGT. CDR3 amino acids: CASSEGQEFYFMNTEAFF. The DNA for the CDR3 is TGTGCCAGCAGCGAAGGACAGGAGTTCTACTTTATGAACACTGAAGCTTTCTTT.

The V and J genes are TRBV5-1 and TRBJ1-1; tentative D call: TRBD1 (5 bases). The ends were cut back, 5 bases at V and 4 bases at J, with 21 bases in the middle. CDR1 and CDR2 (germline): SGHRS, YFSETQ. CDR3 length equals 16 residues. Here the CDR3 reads CASSRGGEQGGTEAFF. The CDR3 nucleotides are TGCGCCAGCAGTCGGGGGGGGGAACAAGGCGGCACTGAAGCTTTCTTT.

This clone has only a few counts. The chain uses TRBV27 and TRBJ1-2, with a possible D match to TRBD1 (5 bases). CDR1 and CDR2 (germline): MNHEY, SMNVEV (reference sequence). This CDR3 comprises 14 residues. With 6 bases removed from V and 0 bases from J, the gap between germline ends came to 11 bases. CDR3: CASRARGANYGYTF. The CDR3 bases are TGTGCCAGCAGAGCCCGGGGGGCTAACTATGGCTACACCTTC.

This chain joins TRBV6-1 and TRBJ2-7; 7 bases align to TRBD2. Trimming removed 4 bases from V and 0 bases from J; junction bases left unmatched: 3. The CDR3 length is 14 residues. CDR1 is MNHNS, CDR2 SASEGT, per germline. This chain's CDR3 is CASSALAVSYEQYF. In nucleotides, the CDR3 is TGTGCCAGCAGTGCCCTAGCGGTCTCCTACGAGCAGTACTTC.

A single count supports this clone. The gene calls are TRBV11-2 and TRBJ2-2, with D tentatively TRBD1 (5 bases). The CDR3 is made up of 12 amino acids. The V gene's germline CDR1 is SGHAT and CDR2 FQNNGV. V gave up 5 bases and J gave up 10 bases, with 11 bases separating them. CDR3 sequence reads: CASSPVGQELFF. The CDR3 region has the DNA TGTGCCAGCAGCCCAGTGGGGCAGGAGCTGTTTTTT.

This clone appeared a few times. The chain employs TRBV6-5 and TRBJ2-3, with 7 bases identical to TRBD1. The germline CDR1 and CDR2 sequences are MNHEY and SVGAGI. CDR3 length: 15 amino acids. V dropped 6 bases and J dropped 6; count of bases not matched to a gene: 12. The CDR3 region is CASRSRDSPADTQYF. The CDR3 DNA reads TGTGCCAGCAGAAGCCGGGACAGCCCCGCGGATACGCAGTATTTT.

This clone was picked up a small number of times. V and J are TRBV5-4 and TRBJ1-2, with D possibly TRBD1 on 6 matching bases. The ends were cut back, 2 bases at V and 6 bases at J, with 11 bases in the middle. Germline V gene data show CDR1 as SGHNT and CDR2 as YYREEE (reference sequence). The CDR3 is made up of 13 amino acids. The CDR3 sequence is CASSFNREDGYTF. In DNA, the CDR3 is TGTGCCAGCAGCTTTAACAGGGAAGATGGCTACACCTTC.

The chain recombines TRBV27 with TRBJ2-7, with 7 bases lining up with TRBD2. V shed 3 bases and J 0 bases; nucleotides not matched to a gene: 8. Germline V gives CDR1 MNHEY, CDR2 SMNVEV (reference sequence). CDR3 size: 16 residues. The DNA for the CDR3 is TGTGCCAGCAGTTTCTTTCGCGGCGGGAGCTCCTACGAGCAGTACTTC. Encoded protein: CASSFFRGGSSYEQYF.

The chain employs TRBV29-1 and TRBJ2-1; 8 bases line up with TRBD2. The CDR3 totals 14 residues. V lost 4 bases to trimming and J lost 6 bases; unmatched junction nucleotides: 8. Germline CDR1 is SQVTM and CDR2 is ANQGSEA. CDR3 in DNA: TGCAGCGTTGGACTGGGGACTAGGGTCAATGAGCAGTTCTTC. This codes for CSVGLGTRVNEQFF.

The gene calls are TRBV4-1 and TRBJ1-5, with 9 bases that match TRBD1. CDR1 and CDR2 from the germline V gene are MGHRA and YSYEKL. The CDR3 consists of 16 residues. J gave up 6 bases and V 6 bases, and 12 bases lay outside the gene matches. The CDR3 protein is CASSYLATGGFQPQHF. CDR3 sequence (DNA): TGCGCCAGCAGTTATCTGGCGACAGGGGGGTTTCAGCCCCAGCATTTT.

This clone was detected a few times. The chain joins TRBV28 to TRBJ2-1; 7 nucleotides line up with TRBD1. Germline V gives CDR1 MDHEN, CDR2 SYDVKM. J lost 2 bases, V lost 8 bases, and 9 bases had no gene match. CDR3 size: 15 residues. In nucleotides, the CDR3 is TGTGCCAGCGCACTCAGGGACAGACCCTACAATGAGCAGTTCTTC. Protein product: CASALRDRPYNEQFF.

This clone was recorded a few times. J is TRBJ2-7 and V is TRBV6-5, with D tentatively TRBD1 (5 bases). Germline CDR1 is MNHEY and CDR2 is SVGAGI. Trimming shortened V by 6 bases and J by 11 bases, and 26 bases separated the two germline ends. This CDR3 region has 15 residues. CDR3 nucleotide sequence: TGTGCCAGCAGACCCAGGACGGTCGCAGCCCTAGGGGAGTACTTC. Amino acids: CASRPRTVAALGEYF.

The CDR3 nucleotides read TGCGCCAGCAGCTTTTACCCGGGGATCTACTATGGCTACACCTTC. This codes for CASSFYPGIYYGYTF. The J gene is TRBJ1-2, the V gene TRBV5-1; D not resolved. The CDR3 loop spans 15 amino acids. Germline V gives CDR1 SGHRS, CDR2 YFSETQ. V lost 2 bases to trimming and J lost 3 bases, with 14 bases between them.

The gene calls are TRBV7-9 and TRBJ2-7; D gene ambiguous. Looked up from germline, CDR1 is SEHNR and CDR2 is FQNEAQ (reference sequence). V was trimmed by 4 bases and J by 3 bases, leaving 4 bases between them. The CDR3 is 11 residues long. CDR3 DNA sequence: TGTGCCAGCAGCTCCTACTACGAGCAGTACTTC. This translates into CASSSYYEQYF.

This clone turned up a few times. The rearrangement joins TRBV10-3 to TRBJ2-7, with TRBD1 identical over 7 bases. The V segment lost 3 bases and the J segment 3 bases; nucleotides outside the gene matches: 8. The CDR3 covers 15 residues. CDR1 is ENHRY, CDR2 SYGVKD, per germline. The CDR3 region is CAISEQGQRVYEQYF. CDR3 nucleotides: TGTGCCATCAGTGAACAGGGGCAAAGGGTCTACGAGCAGTACTTC.

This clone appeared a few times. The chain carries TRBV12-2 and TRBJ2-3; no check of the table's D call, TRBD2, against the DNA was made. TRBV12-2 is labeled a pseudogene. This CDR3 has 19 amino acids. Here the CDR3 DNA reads TGTGCAAGTCGCTTGCCCCCGAAAGAAGGGAGCGGGAGTATTGATACGCAGTATTTT. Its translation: CASRLPPKEGSGSIDTQYF.